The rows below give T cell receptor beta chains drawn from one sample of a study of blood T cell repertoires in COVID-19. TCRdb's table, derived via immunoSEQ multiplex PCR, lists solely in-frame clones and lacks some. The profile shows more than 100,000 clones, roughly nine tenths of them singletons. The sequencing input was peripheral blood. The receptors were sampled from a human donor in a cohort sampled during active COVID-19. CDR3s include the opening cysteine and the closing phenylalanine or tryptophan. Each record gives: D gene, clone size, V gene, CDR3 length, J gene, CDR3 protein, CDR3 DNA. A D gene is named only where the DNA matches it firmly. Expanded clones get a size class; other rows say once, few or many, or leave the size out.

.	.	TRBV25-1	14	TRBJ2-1	CASSGGMIYNEQFF	TGTGCCAGCAGCGGCGGGATGATTTACAATGAGCAGTTCTTC
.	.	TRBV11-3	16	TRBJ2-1	CASSKGGEFVSNEQFF	TGTGCCAGCAGTAAAGGGGGGGAGTTCGTTTCCAATGAGCAGTTCTTC
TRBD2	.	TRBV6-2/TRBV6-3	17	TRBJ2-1	CASSYRPAGDSYNEQFF	TGTGCCAGCAGTTACCGGCCAGCGGGGGATTCCTACAATGAGCAGTTCTTC
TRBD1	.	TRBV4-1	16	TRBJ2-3	CASSLWDRGLTDTQYF	TGCGCCAGCAGCCTTTGGGACAGAGGGTTAACAGATACGCAGTATTTT
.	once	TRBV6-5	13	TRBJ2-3	CASRWTATDTQYF	TGTGCCAGCAGGTGGACAGCCACAGATACGCAGTATTTT
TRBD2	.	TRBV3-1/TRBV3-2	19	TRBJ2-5	CASSPGLASGGEYQETQYF	TGTGCCAGCAGCCCTGGCCTGGCTAGCGGGGGAGAGTACCAAGAGACCCAGTACTTC
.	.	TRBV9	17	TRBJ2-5	CASSVADGRGQQETQYF	TGTGCCAGCAGCGTAGCAGACGGGCGGGGCCAACAAGAGACCCAGTACTTC
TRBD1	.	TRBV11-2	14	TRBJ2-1	CASSFGTEYNEQFF	TGTGCCAGCAGCTTCGGGACAGAGTACAATGAGCAGTTCTTC
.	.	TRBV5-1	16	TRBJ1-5	CASSEGGSYSNQPQHF	TGCGCCAGCAGTGAGGGGGGGAGTTATAGCAATCAGCCCCAGCATTTT
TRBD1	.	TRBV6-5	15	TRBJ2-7	CASKKRTDRIYEQYF	TGTGCCAGCAAGAAAAGAACGGACAGGATATACGAGCAGTACTTC
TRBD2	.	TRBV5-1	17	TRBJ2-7	CASSPGGTSGSSYEQYF	TGCGCCAGCAGCCCGGGAGGGACTAGCGGAAGCTCCTACGAGCAGTACTTC
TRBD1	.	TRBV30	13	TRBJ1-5	CAWSTDRGAPQHF	TGTGCCTGGAGTACGGACAGGGGAGCGCCCCAGCATTTT
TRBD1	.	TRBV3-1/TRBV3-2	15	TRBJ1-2	CASSQDATGGWGYTF	TGTGCCAGCAGCCAAGACGCGACAGGGGGCTGGGGCTACACCTTC
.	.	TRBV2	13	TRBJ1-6	CASTVYSNSPLHF	TGTGCCAGCACGGTATATTCGAATTCACCCCTCCACTTT